This paragraph reports one T cell receptor (beta chain). Antigen specificity is unknown. About 110 mL of blood, on average, came from one heparinised draw per donor. Naive, central memory, regulatory and stem cell-like memory cells within the CD4+ compartment were sorted using CD45RO/CCR7/CD25/CD127/CD95/CD27. The sample comes from a study of beta chain features in type 1 diabetes. Reverse transcribing all isolated RNA meant expressed TCRB transcripts were sequenced. TCRdb's copy holds only in-frame clones and misses some; the assay was immunoSEQ multiplex PCR. The sample holds 280,000 or so clones, about 15% seen once. This CDR3 contains 13 residues. V lost 4 bases and J lost 3, with 7 bases in between. The germline CDR1 and CDR2 sequences are LGHNA and YNFKEQ. The study's findings and limits: Patients with Type 1 diabetes showed moderately but significantly shorter TCRB CDR3s in all four CD4+ subsets. Using cDNA template may skew counts toward highly expressing activated cells.

The TCR comes from a man aged 18 to 30 with type 1 diabetes. Sequenced input: naive CD4+ T cells from blood. The genes are TRBV4-2 and TRBJ2-1; the D is unclear. CDR3 sequence (DNA): TGTGCCAGCAGCCCCAGCGTCTACAATGAGCAGTTCTTC. This gives the protein CASSPSVYNEQFF.